A single T cell receptor (beta chain) is shown here with its context. Antigen specificity is unknown. V gave up 4 bases and J gave up 7 bases, with 17 bases separating them. Germline CDR1 is SGHNT and CDR2 is YYREEE (reference sequence). The CDR3 sequence is 14 residues long. TCRdb analysed the reads with MiXCR anew, one entry per CDR3 protein. The table shows under 200,000 distinct CDR3 sequences, with 17% occurring only once. These data belong to a study of T cell repertoires in cytomegalovirus infection. Study context: Public TCR beta signatures provided an indication of both CMV infection and a matching HLA type.

General observations from the study: Cumulative frequency (of public TCR beta family members) identified carriers of CMV plus the relevant HLA. CMV-specific HLA-C-restricted TCR beta clonotypes dominated the ex vivo response.

The specimen sequenced was CD8+ T cells from PBMCs. The source is a human donor in good health (CMV status not recorded). Some clones in this sample may be carry-over from other donors' samples. The chain employs TRBV5-4 and TRBJ1-1; D is unresolved. CDR3 sequence: CASSPLGRGDEAFF. For the CDR3, the DNA is TGTGCCAGCAGCCCGTTAGGGCGGGGTGATGAAGCTTTCTTT.